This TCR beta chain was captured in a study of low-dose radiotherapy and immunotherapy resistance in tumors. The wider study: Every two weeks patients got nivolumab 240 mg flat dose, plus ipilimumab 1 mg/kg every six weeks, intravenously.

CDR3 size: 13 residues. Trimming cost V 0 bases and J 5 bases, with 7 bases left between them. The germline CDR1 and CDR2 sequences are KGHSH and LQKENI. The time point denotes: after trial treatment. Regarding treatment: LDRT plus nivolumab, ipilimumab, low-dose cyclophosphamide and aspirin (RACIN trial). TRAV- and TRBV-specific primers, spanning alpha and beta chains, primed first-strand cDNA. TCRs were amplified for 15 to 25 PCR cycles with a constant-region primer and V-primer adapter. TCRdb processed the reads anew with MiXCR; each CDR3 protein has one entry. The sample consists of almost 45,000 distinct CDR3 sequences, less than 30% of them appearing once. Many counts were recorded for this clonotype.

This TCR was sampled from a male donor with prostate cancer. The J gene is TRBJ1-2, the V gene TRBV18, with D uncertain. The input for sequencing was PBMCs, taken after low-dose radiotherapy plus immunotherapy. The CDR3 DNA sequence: TGTGCCAGCTCACCACCGACGGCGTATGGCTACACCTTC. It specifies CASSPPTAYGYTF.